Described below is a single T cell receptor (beta chain) sequence and its context. These data originate in a study of glioma-infiltrating T cells after dendritic cell vaccination. Study-level information: Autologous tumor lysate-pulsed dendritic cell vaccination was given between the early 2000s and the early 2010s. Monocyte-derived dendritic cells, cultured 7 to 8 days with IL-4 and GM-CSF, were pulsed with autologous tumor lysate.

This CDR3 is 14 amino acids long. The V end lost 5 bases, the J end lost 1 base, and 12 bases lay between the germline ends. Germline values: CDR1 MNHEY, CDR2 SVGAGI. Time point reported: after dendritic cell vaccination, including at tumor progression/relapse. Selection required adequate fresh-frozen tumor tissue plus more than two years' survival data. PBMC sampling occurred before vaccination, two weeks after the third dose, and at progression. Sequencing used immunoSEQ multiplex PCR; TCRdb keeps in-frame clones, though not all of them. Of around 60,000 clones listed, more than 75% are singletons. The chain joins TRBV6-5 to TRBJ2-7; possibly TRBD1 for D (6 bases). The TCR was taken from a human donor with glioblastoma. The sequences come from blood, collected after dendritic cell vaccination. CDR3 protein: CASSNPGVSYEQYF. The CDR3, as DNA: TGTGCCAGCAGTAACCCAGGGGTTTCCTACGAGCAGTACTTC.